These 30 T cell receptor beta chains were all obtained from the same sample, sequenced in a study of tumor and adjacent non-tumor tissue in lung cancer. RNA was extracted from bulk tissue without any cell sorting. TCRbeta libraries were built with three rounds of nested PCR, modified from ARM-PCR. Each CDR3 protein is one row after TCRdb ran MiXCR on the multiplex PCR reads. This table has about 76,000 distinct CDR3 sequences, about two thirds appearing once. The sequencing input was lung tumor tissue. These receptors were taken from a woman between 70 and 85 years old with non-small cell lung cancer.

As concerns this clonotype: A read error may account for a junction end that differs from germline. The CDR3: CVSSEYEGETQYF. DNA for the CDR3: TGCGTCAGCAGTGAGTATGAGGGGGAGACCCAGTACTTC. J is TRBJ2-5 and V is TRBV10-2; either TRBD1 or TRBD2 may fit D (5 bases each). The CDR3 extends over 13 amino acids. Germline V gene data show CDR1 as WSHSY and CDR2 as SAAADI.

As regards this clonotype: The conserved phenylalanine or tryptophan normally closing the CDR3 is absent here, so this likely arose from a read error. The chain recombines TRBV28 with TRBJ1-1; D possibly corresponds to TRBD1 (5 bases). This CDR3 spans 16 amino acids. The germline V gene has CDR1 MDHEN and CDR2 SYDVKM. V shed 0 bases and J shed 0 bases, with 11 bases lying between them. CDR3 loop: CASSLWTVNMNTEAFC. DNA of the CDR3: TGTGCCAGCAGTTTATGGACAGTGAACATGAACACTGAAGCTTTCTGT.

About this clonotype: The junction and the germline gene differ at one end; a read error may be behind it. The genes are TRBV29-1 and TRBJ2-1; 9 positions match TRBD2. CDR3 length: 17 residues. CDR1 and CDR2 from the germline V gene are SQVTM and ANQGSEA. This CDR3 reads CSSTRLADHFFRNVQFF. Here the CDR3 DNA reads TGCAGCTCTACGCGACTAGCGGACCACTTCTTTCGCAATGTGCAGTTCTTC.

The V and J genes are TRBV28 and TRBJ2-7; maybe TRBD2 (5 bases). Trimming stripped 9 bases from V and 3 bases from J, with 15 bases between. The CDR3 sequence is 13 residues long. Germline V gene data show CDR1 as MDHEN and CDR2 as SYDVKM. The CDR3 coding sequence is TGTGCCAGTCGCCGTCCGAGGGACTACGAGCAGTACTTC. It specifies CASRRPRDYEQYF. Filled out from reference TRBV28 and TRBJ2-7, the complete variable domain reads DVKVTQSSRYLVKRTGEKVFLECVQDMDHENMFWYRQDPGLGLRLIYFSYDVKMKEKGDIPEGYSVSREKKERFSLILESASTNQTSMYLCASRRPRDYEQYFGPGTRLTVT.

This sequence joins TRBV5-4 and TRBJ2-5; 7 bases match TRBD1. Trimming at V came to 0 bases and at J to 11 bases, leaving 7 bases not matched to a gene. This CDR3 has 13 amino acids. From germline, CDR1 is SGHNT and CDR2 YYREEE (reference sequence). CDR3 amino acids: CASSLGQDRTQYF. CDR3 bases: TGTGCCAGCAGCTTGGGTCAGGACAGGACTCAGTACTTC.

The chain uses TRBV5-6 and TRBJ2-1, with D tentatively TRBD1 (6 bases). This CDR3 contains 16 residues. Per germline, CDR1 SGHDT and CDR2 YYEEEE. CDR3 amino acids: CVGSSLGGRDYNEQFF. The CDR3 DNA follows: TGTGTCGGCAGCTCCCTAGGGGGTCGCGACTACAATGAGCAGTTCTTC.

Remarks on this clonotype: Compared with germline, one end of the junction differs, possibly owing to a read error. The chain is built from TRBV5-1 and TRBJ2-1; D possibly corresponds to TRBD2 (6 bases). Germline CDR1 is SGHRS and CDR2 is YFSETQ. The CDR3 sequence is 18 residues long. The CDR3 DNA is TGTGCCAGCAGCTCCCAGCCCAGCGGGCAGACCCCTTACAATGAGCAGTTCTTC. Translation gives CASSSQPSGQTPYNEQFF. Full variable domain (rest looked up from reference TRBV5-1 and TRBJ2-1): KAGVTQTPRYLIKTRGQQVTLSCSPISGHRSVSWYQQTPGQGLQFLFEYFSETQRNKGNFPGRFSGRQFSNSRSEMNVSTLELGDSALYLCASSSQPSGQTPYNEQFFGPGTRLTVL.

A word on this clonotype: A read error is likely, as this CDR3 ends without the conserved phenylalanine or tryptophan. The chain is built from TRBV20-1 and TRBJ1-2; D call uncertain. CDR3 length: 14 amino acids. Germline V lookup: CDR1 DFQATT, CDR2 SNEGSKA (reference sequence). The CDR3 loop is CNARANSVNYGYTL. CDR3 DNA: TGCAATGCTAGAGCCAACAGCGTTAACTATGGCTACACCCTC.

To note about this clonotype: Germline is not matched at one junction end, which may reflect a read error. This chain connects TRBV10-1 to TRBJ2-1; 8 bases agree with TRBD2. The CDR3 has 14 residues. Germline V CDR1 and CDR2: WNHNN, SYGVQD (reference sequence). CDR3 nucleotides: TGCGCAAGCAGTGAGTCTGGTAGCGGGGACGAGTACTTCTTC. This encodes CASSESGSGDEYFF.

The genes are TRBV29-1 and TRBJ2-3, with D perhaps matching TRBD2 (5 bases). The length of the CDR3 is 13 residues. The germline V gene has CDR1 SQVTM and CDR2 ANQGSEA. The CDR3 bases are TGCAACGTGCCGACGGGAAGCACAGATACGCAGTATTTT. Residues: CNVPTGSTDTQYF.

A note on this clonotype: One base away lies a much larger clone, so this may be a sequencing read error. The rearrangement joins TRBV20-1 to TRBJ1-5; TRBD1 matches 10 bases. The CDR3 contains 14 residues. With V trimmed by 6 bases and J by 3 bases, 5 bases remained unmatched. From germline, CDR1 is DFQATT and CDR2 SNEGSKA (reference sequence). CDR3 sequence reads: CSAEGTGVNQPQHF. DNA of the CDR3: TGCAGTGCCGAAGGGACAGGGGTCAATCAGCCCCAGCATTTT.

Details on this clonotype: At one boundary the junction diverges from the germline segment, which might be a read error. V usage is TRBV12-3 or TRBV12-4 and J usage is TRBJ1-1, with D unclear. The CDR3 consists of 13 residues. CDR3 residues: CASGQAKNTEASF. For the CDR3, the DNA is TGCGCCAGCGGTCAGGCTAAGAACACTGAAGCTTCCTTT.

The J gene is TRBJ2-1, the V gene TRBV29-1; 7 bases are shared with TRBD2. The junction had 21 bases not matched to a gene; V was cut back by 5 bases and J by 2 bases. CDR1 is SQVTM and CDR2 is ANQGSEA in the germline V gene. This CDR3 is 19 amino acids long. The CDR3 nucleotides are TGCAGCGTTTTGGGAGCTGGTCGAGCGGGATCATTACCCTACAATGAGCAGTTCTTC. This translates into CSVLGAGRAGSLPYNEQFF.

The rearrangement links TRBV11-3 to TRBJ2-1; D may be TRBD2 (6 bases). The germline gives CDR1 SGHNT, CDR2 YENEEA. The CDR3 sequence is 14 residues long. V gave up 5 bases and J gave up 5 bases, with 13 bases separating them. For the CDR3, the DNA is TGTGCCAGCAGCCCGGGACTTGACAACAATGAGCAGTTCTTC. Translation: CASSPGLDNNEQFF. Supplemented by reference TRBV11-3 and TRBJ2-1, the full variable domain reads EAGVVQSPRYKIIEKKQPVAFWCNPISGHNTLYWYLQNLGQGPELLIRYENEEAVDDSQLPKDRFSAERLKGVDSTLKIQPAELGDSAVYLCASSPGLDNNEQFFGPGTRLTVL.

A note on this clonotype: A read error is likely, as this CDR3 ends without the conserved phenylalanine or tryptophan. The DNA is omitted, as the CDR3 cannot be located on it reliably, and the CDR3 follows TCRdb's listing. This chain uses TRBV29-1 with TRBJ2-1; TRBD1, the D gene given by the table, was not confirmed from the DNA. The CDR3 spans 12 residues, counting both ends. The germline V gene encodes CDR1 SQVTM and CDR2 ANQGSEA. CDR3 region: CSGDRGYNEQFL.

This clonotype has just a few counts. The V and J genes are TRBV7-8 and TRBJ2-1; D is perhaps TRBD2 (5 bases). The CDR3 length is 13 residues. V shed 7 bases and J shed 6 bases, with 13 bases lying between them. The germline V gene has CDR1 SGHVS and CDR2 FQNEAQ. As DNA, the CDR3 is TGTGCCAGCACCGGACTGAGCGGCAATGAGCAGTTCTTC. It encodes CASTGLSGNEQFF.

With regard to this clonotype: A read error may produce the germline difference seen at one junction end. The chain recombines TRBV4-1 with TRBJ2-2; 8 bases fit TRBD2. This CDR3 contains 16 residues. Germline loops: CDR1 MGHRA, CDR2 YSYEKL. The CDR3 DNA sequence: TGCGCCAGCATCCAATCGGGAGGGCCGAGCACCGGGGAATTGTTTTTT. Translating gives CASIQSGGPSTGELFF.

In its sample, this clonotype was seen many times. The gene calls are TRBV29-1 and TRBJ2-7; D call uncertain. V was pared by 1 base and J by 0 bases, with 10 bases between. The germline CDR1 and CDR2 sequences are SQVTM and ANQGSEA. The CDR3 covers 14 residues. The CDR3 loop is CSVEADDGSYEQYF. In DNA, the CDR3 is TGCAGCGTTGAAGCTGACGACGGCTCCTACGAGCAGTACTTC.

On this clonotype: A junction boundary mismatches the germline segment, possibly from a read error. The J gene is TRBJ2-2, the V gene TRBV4-2; D might be TRBD2 (6 bases). Germline loops: CDR1 LGHNA, CDR2 YNFKEQ. CDR3 length equals 17 residues. The CDR3 sequence: CANSQEGLAWYTGELFF. In nucleotides, the CDR3 is TGTGCCAACAGCCAAGAGGGGCTAGCGTGGTACACCGGGGAGCTGTTTTTT.

Many counts were recorded for this clonotype. This could be a read error, since a much larger clone is one nucleotide away. No conserved phenylalanine or tryptophan is present at the end of the CDR3, so a read error is the likely explanation. This chain joins TRBV29-1 and TRBJ2-3; 9 positions match TRBD2. CDR3 length: 16 amino acids. J lost 1 base, V lost 2 bases, and 7 bases had no gene match. Germline values: CDR1 SQVTM, CDR2 ANQGSEA. The CDR3 loop is CSVESLAGEGTDTQYS. DNA for the CDR3: TGCAGCGTTGAAAGTTTAGCGGGAGAAGGCACAGATACGCAGTATTCT.

V gene TRBV12-3 or TRBV12-4 combines with J gene TRBJ2-7; D ambiguous. The V end lost 5 bases, the J end lost 6 bases, and 26 bases lay between the germline ends. There are 17 residues in the CDR3. The DNA of the CDR3 is TGTGCCAGCAGTCTAATGACGAAGTGCGGATTTTTGAGCGAGCAGTACTTC. The encoded protein is CASSLMTKCGFLSEQYF.

The genes are TRBV4-1 and TRBJ1-2; D might be TRBD1 (5 bases). There are 14 residues in the CDR3. The V and J ends lost 0 bases and 13 bases respectively, with 18 bases between them. Germline lookup yields CDR1 MGHRA and CDR2 YSYEKL. CDR3 in DNA: TGCGCCAGCAGCCAAGAGCGGCAGGGCTATGGATGCACCTTC. Protein product: CASSQERQGYGCTF.

Worth noting for this clonotype: The junction does not match germline at one end; this may be a read error. The chain uses TRBV4-1 and TRBJ2-1, with TRBD1 identical over 7 bases. CDR1 is MGHRA and CDR2 is YSYEKL in the germline V gene. The CDR3 is 15 residues long. The CDR3 region is CDSSQAGTEYKEQFF. CDR3 bases: TGCGACAGCAGTCAAGCTGGGACAGAATACAAAGAGCAGTTCTTC.

This chain uses TRBV12-3 or TRBV12-4 with TRBJ1-2; D not certain. This CDR3 is built from 12 residues. The CDR3 protein is CVISPWTDGYTF. The DNA for the CDR3 is TGTGTCATCAGTCCATGGACTGATGGCTACACCTTC.

Points on this clonotype: Germline and junction disagree at one end, which may indicate a read error. The V and J genes are TRBV6-5 and TRBJ2-3, with D perhaps matching TRBD1 (5 bases). Germline V gene data show CDR1 as MNHEY and CDR2 as SVGAGI. The CDR3 is 15 amino acids. CDR3 DNA sequence: TGTGCCAGGATCCTCTCTGTCAGGGCGAAAGATACGCGGTATTTT. Its protein is CARILSVRAKDTRYF.

About this clonotype itself: Because the CDR3 is missing its conserved closing phenylalanine or tryptophan, this is likely a read error. V gene TRBV6-5 combines with J gene TRBJ1-6; no definite D call. Between the trimmed V and J ends, which lost 7 bases and 14 bases, there was a span of 24 bases. The length of the CDR3 is 15 residues. Germline CDR1 and CDR2: MNHEY and SVGAGI. The CDR3 reads CASTTDGRPTSSLHL. The CDR3 DNA follows: TGTGCCAGCACCACCGATGGCCGACCGACCAGTTCCCTCCACCTT.

Concerning this clonotype itself: A read error may explain this, as a much larger clone is one base away. Because it lacks the conserved phenylalanine or tryptophan at the end, this CDR3 is likely a read error. The chain recombines TRBV5-1 with TRBJ2-3; a possible D gene is TRBD2 (6 bases). V dropped 4 bases and J dropped 2 bases, with 14 bases sitting between them. This CDR3 contains 15 residues. CDR1 is SGHRS and CDR2 is YFSETQ in the germline V gene. The CDR3 DNA is TGCGCCAGCAGCCCCGGGAGCGAAATCACAGATACGCAGTATTCT. It translates to CASSPGSEITDTQYS.

As for this clonotype: A much larger clone lies a single base off, so this may be a read error. Given the absence of the conserved phenylalanine or tryptophan at the CDR3 end, a read error is likely. The rearrangement uses TRBV28 and TRBJ2-1; 11 nucleotides agree with TRBD2. Trimming took 5 bases from V and 10 from J; bases not matched to a gene: 10. CDR3 size: 15 residues. Germline V gives CDR1 MDHEN, CDR2 SYDVKM. CDR3 residues: CASSQLAGVAGEQFV. The CDR3 bases are TGTGCCAGCAGTCAACTAGCGGGAGTGGCGGGCGAGCAGTTCGTC.

This clonotype was counted a few times. With a much larger clone just one base away, this may be a read error. V is TRBV6-1 and J is TRBJ2-7; the match to TRBD2 covers 7 bases. The trim removed 8 bases at V and 3 bases at J, leaving 7 bases unmatched. CDR3 length: 13 residues. Per germline, CDR1 MNHNS and CDR2 SASEGT. The CDR3 coding sequence is TGTGCCAGCGCGCGGGAGCAGATCTACGAGCAGTACTTC. As protein: CASAREQIYEQYF.

Of note for this clonotype: This may stem from a read error, because a much larger clone lies one nucleotide away. This chain connects TRBV5-1 to TRBJ1-5, with D possibly being TRBD1 (5 bases). V lost 7 bases to trimming and J lost 4 bases, with 12 bases between them. The CDR3 has 13 residues. From germline, CDR1 is SGHRS and CDR2 YFSETQ. The CDR3 spells CASRQYRNQPQHF. Written as DNA, the CDR3 is TGCGCCAGCCGACAGTACCGTAATCAGCCCCAGCATTTT.